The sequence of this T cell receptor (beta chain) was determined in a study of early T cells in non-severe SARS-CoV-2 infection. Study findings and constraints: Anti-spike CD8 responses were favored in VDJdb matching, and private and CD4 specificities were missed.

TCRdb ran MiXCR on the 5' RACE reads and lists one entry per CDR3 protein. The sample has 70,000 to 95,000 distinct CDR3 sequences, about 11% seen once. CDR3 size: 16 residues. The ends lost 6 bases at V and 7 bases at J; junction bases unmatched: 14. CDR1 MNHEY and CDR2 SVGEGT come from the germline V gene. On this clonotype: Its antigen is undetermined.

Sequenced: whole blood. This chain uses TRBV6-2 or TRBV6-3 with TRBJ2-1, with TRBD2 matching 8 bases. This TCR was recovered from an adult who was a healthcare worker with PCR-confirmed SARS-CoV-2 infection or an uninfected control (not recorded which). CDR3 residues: CASRNLRGASKNEQFF. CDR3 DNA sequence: TGTGCCAGCAGAAACCTGCGGGGGGCCTCGAAGAATGAGCAGTTCTTC.